One sample yielded the 27 T cell receptor beta chains listed below, sequenced in a study of blood T cells in healthy people across ages. For the second PCR, which ran for 7 to 11 cycles, a sample-barcoded 5' primer and a J-beta primer mix were used. TCRdb processed the 5' RACE reads anew with MiXCR; each CDR3 protein has one entry. The top ten clones hold approximately 4.1% of a sample with 1.4 million or so distinct CDR3 sequences, 35% to 45% of them seen once. Input material: blood. Every receptor here comes from a young woman in good health.

Only a few counts were recorded for this clonotype. This chain uses TRBV6-6 with TRBJ2-5; 10 bases match TRBD1. This CDR3 comprises 15 residues. In germline, CDR1 is MNHNY, CDR2 SVGAGI (reference sequence). Trimming cost V 0 bases and J 4 bases; bases outside gene matches: 2. The CDR3 spells CASSYSRDRGETQYF. CDR3 nucleotides: TGTGCCAGCAGTTACTCCCGGGACAGGGGAGAGACCCAGTACTTC.

V is TRBV27 and J is TRBJ1-2; possibly TRBD1 for D (5 bases). V dropped 6 bases and J dropped 2 bases, with 10 bases sitting between them. The germline V gene encodes CDR1 MNHEY and CDR2 SMNVEV (reference sequence). The CDR3 is 13 residues long. The DNA of the CDR3 is TGTGCCAGCAGGGTCAGGGAGAACTATGGCTACACCTTC. This encodes CASRVRENYGYTF.

This clonotype was counted only a few times. This chain links TRBV7-9 with TRBJ1-1, with D uncertain. Trimming pared 5 bases from V and 0 bases from J, leaving 16 bases between. The CDR3 runs to 16 residues. Germline CDR1 reads SEHNR; CDR2 reads FQNEAQ (reference sequence). CDR3 coding DNA: TGTGCCAGCAGCCGAAACATGGGGAACTTGAACACTGAAGCTTTCTTT. This translates into CASSRNMGNLNTEAFF.

The gene calls are TRBV28 and TRBJ2-4; D is ambiguous. The CDR3 totals 17 residues. V was trimmed by 2 bases and J by 6 bases, leaving 20 bases between them. CDR1 and CDR2 (germline): MDHEN, SYDVKM. In DNA form, the CDR3 reads TGTGCCAGCAGTTTACGGGTAGTTGACCCATTAGGAAACATTCAGTACTTC. This translates into CASSLRVVDPLGNIQYF.

This clonotype has a count of ten or more. This chain's CDR3 is CASSQEADPYNEQFF. The CDR3 DNA is TGCGCCAGCAGCCAAGAAGCGGATCCCTACAATGAGCAGTTCTTC. The gene calls are TRBV4-3 and TRBJ2-1, with D perhaps matching TRBD2 (5 bases). The ends were cut back, 0 bases at V and 2 bases at J, with 8 bases in the middle. Germline V gene data show CDR1 as LGHNA and CDR2 as YSLEER. The CDR3 runs 15 residues.

The chain uses TRBV6-6 and TRBJ2-7; D is unresolved. The length of the CDR3 is 13 residues. Germline V lookup: CDR1 MNHNY, CDR2 SVGAGI (reference sequence). Trimming removed 0 bases from V and 4 bases from J, with 7 bases in between. The DNA of the CDR3 is TGTGCCAGCAGTTACTCGTGGGATTACGAGCAGTACTTC. It translates to CASSYSWDYEQYF.

The J gene is TRBJ2-5, the V gene TRBV6-1; 7 bases are shared with TRBD2. This CDR3 contains 14 residues. V trimming: 8 bases; J trimming: 5 bases; junction bases outside the gene matches: 11. Germline-derived CDR1 and CDR2 are MNHNS and SASEGT. The CDR3, as DNA: TGTGCCAGCCTATGGAGCGGGGCCAAGGAGACCCAGTACTTC. Translated: CASLWSGAKETQYF.

The rearrangement links TRBV7-9 to TRBJ2-7; a possible D gene is TRBD2 (6 bases). The germline V and J ends were trimmed by 1 base and 13 bases, with 14 bases remaining between them. The germline V gene has CDR1 SEHNR and CDR2 FQNEAQ (reference sequence). The CDR3 totals 12 residues. This chain's CDR3 is CASSLDRDLGYF. The CDR3 region has the DNA TGTGCCAGCAGCTTAGACCGGGACTTGGGATACTTC.

This clonotype was observed a handful of times. This chain links TRBV4-1 with TRBJ1-1; 11 nucleotides agree with TRBD1. The germline CDR1 and CDR2 sequences are MGHRA and YSYEKL. The V gene end was trimmed by 4 bases and the J gene end by 1 base; junction bases not matched to a gene: 8. The CDR3 spans 17 residues. The CDR3 DNA sequence: TGCGCCAGCAGCCGTACTCGGGACAGGGGGACGAACACTGAAGCTTTCTTT. Encoded protein: CASSRTRDRGTNTEAFF.

With regard to this clonotype: The junction and the germline gene differ at one end; a read error may be behind it. CDR3 DNA sequence: TGTGTCAGCAGCCCAACATCCCAGGGGGTCGAGACCCAGTACTTC. Its protein is CVSSPTSQGVETQYF. This sequence joins TRBV16 and TRBJ2-5, with 7 bases that match TRBD1. The CDR3 loop spans 15 amino acids. CDR1 is KGHSY, CDR2 FQNENV, per germline.

The chain links TRBV6-6 to TRBJ2-5; 9 nucleotides agree with TRBD2. V shed 6 bases and J 11 bases; nucleotides not matched to a gene: 7. Germline values: CDR1 MNHNY, CDR2 SVGAGI (reference sequence). The CDR3 contains 12 residues. CDR3 protein: CASRSGTSGQYF. Here the CDR3 DNA reads TGTGCCAGCAGGTCCGGCACTAGCGGGCAGTACTTC.

This clonotype turned up a few times. The V call is TRBV15, the J call TRBJ2-1, with 9 nucleotides matching TRBD1. The CDR3 covers 15 residues. With 0 bases clipped from V and 8 bases from J, the junction kept 5 bases outside the gene matches. The germline CDR1 and CDR2 sequences are LNHNV and YYDKDF (reference sequence). The CDR3 DNA reads TGTGCCACCAGCAGAGATCCTACAGGGGGCTATGAGCAGTTCTTC. Translation: CATSRDPTGGYEQFF.

The chain uses TRBV6-2 or TRBV6-3 and TRBJ1-6; D ambiguous. The germline V gene encodes CDR1 MNHEY and CDR2 SVGEGT. V was shortened by 0 bases and J by 0 bases, with 9 bases between the two germline ends. The CDR3 has 17 residues. CDR3 coding DNA: TGTGCCAGCAGTTACTCCGGCTGGAGCTCCTATAATTCACCCCTCCACTTT. Residues: CASSYSGWSSYNSPLHF.

This sequence joins TRBV7-2 and TRBJ2-5; D possibly corresponds to TRBD1 (5 bases). This CDR3 has 14 amino acids. Trimming removed 4 bases at V and 2 bases at J, with 11 bases between. Germline V gene data show CDR1 as SGHTA and CDR2 as FQGNSA. The CDR3 DNA follows: TGTGCCAGCAGCTCTGTTACAGGTCAAGAGACCCAGTACTTC. It encodes CASSSVTGQETQYF.

The chain joins TRBV6-1 to TRBJ2-1, with TRBD2 matching 7 bases. The CDR3 has 15 amino acids. The V and J ends lost 4 bases and 6 bases, in that order; junction bases with no gene match: 9. Germline V gene sequence: CDR1 MNHNS, CDR2 SASEGT. The CDR3 coding sequence is TGTGCCAGCAGTGGTCTGGCGGGAGCTGCCAATGAGCAGTTCTTC. It is translated as CASSGLAGAANEQFF.

The rearrangement uses TRBV11-3 and TRBJ2-3, with 9 bases aligning to TRBD2. Germline V gene data show CDR1 as SGHNT and CDR2 as YENEEA. Unmatched junction bases numbered 11, after V lost 1 base and J lost 6 bases. The CDR3 spans 17 residues. CDR3 region: CASSLVRRGRAGDTQYF. The DNA for the CDR3 is TGTGCCAGCAGCTTAGTTCGGCGCGGGAGGGCTGGGGATACGCAGTATTTT.

This clonotype has more than one count but fewer than ten. V usage is TRBV6-1 and J usage is TRBJ1-2, with D perhaps matching TRBD1 (5 bases). Germline lookup yields CDR1 MNHNS and CDR2 SASEGT. The CDR3 totals 16 residues. V was clipped by 8 bases and J by 7 bases, with 26 bases between them. Written as DNA, the CDR3 is TGTGCCAGCTCCCCTCTAGGGGAGGGGTGGTTCTGTGGCTACACCTTC. Its protein is CASSPLGEGWFCGYTF.

The chain links TRBV7-2 to TRBJ1-4; a weak D match, TRBD1 (5 bases). With 5 bases removed from V and 6 bases from J, the gap between germline ends came to 10 bases. The CDR3 loop spans 13 amino acids. In germline, CDR1 is SGHTA, CDR2 FQGNSA. The CDR3 loop reads CASSARDHEKLFF. In DNA form, the CDR3 reads TGTGCCAGCAGCGCCCGGGACCATGAAAAACTGTTTTTT.

The V and J genes are TRBV4-1 and TRBJ1-5; D is uncertain. The CDR3 is 16 residues long. Germline V gene sequence: CDR1 MGHRA, CDR2 YSYEKL. The V end was cut by 4 bases, the J end by 1 base, with 14 bases between. The CDR3 bases are TGCGCCAGCAGCCCACGAGATAAGGGAAGCAATCAGCCCCAGCATTTT. Translation gives CASSPRDKGSNQPQHF.

V gene TRBV20-1 combines with J gene TRBJ2-5; D perhaps matches TRBD2 (6 bases). Germline CDR1 is DFQATT and CDR2 is SNEGSKA (reference sequence). CDR3 length equals 12 residues. The germline V and J ends were trimmed by 5 bases and 3 bases, with 10 bases remaining between them. The CDR3 sequence is CSASRREETQYF. The CDR3, as DNA: TGCAGTGCTTCCCGGAGGGAAGAGACCCAGTACTTC.

CDR3 in DNA: TGCGCCAGCAGCCAAGATAGGACTAGCAAGGCCGAAAACATTCAGTACTTC. The encoded protein is CASSQDRTSKAENIQYF. The J gene is TRBJ2-4, the V gene TRBV4-1, with 8 nucleotides matching TRBD2. The CDR3 covers 17 residues. V shed 0 bases and J 5 bases; nucleotides not matched to a gene: 9. Per germline, CDR1 MGHRA and CDR2 YSYEKL.

The chain recombines TRBV27 with TRBJ2-7; no clear D. Trimming cost V 5 bases and J 3 bases, with 14 bases left between them. The germline V gene has CDR1 MNHEY and CDR2 SMNVEV (reference sequence). CDR3 length: 14 residues. CDR3 protein: CASSPGRNFYEQYF. In nucleotides, the CDR3 is TGTGCCAGCAGTCCCGGACGGAATTTCTACGAGCAGTACTTC.

The chain carries TRBV20-1 and TRBJ2-1; possible D gene TRBD2, 5 bases. Germline V gives CDR1 DFQATT, CDR2 SNEGSKA (reference sequence). V lost 1 base and J 4 bases, leaving 8 bases between the germline ends. CDR3 length: 13 amino acids. The CDR3 loop reads CSARGGIYNEQFF. CDR3 DNA: TGCAGTGCTAGAGGAGGGATATACAATGAGCAGTTCTTC.

The rearrangement joins TRBV6-2 or TRBV6-3 to TRBJ2-1; 10 positions agree with TRBD2. The CDR3 runs 14 residues. The germline CDR1 and CDR2 sequences are MNHEY and SVGEGT. J was trimmed by 10 bases and V by 7 bases; bases with no gene match: 10. The CDR3: CASKPGLASREQFF. The CDR3, as DNA: TGTGCCAGCAAACCGGGACTAGCGTCACGGGAGCAGTTCTTC.

The chain joins TRBV6-2 or TRBV6-3 to TRBJ2-5; D is unresolved. CDR1 MNHEY and CDR2 SVGEGT come from the germline V gene. This CDR3 is 12 amino acids long. Trimming removed 4 bases from V and 3 bases from J, with 6 bases in between. The CDR3 sequence: CASSSVKETQYF. The CDR3 bases are TGTGCCAGCAGTTCTGTAAAAGAGACCCAGTACTTC.

This chain uses TRBV5-1 with TRBJ2-1; D perhaps matches TRBD2 (6 bases). The CDR3 has 16 residues. Looked up from germline, CDR1 is SGHRS and CDR2 is YFSETQ. V lost 2 bases, J lost 7 bases, and 19 bases lay in between. The CDR3 coding sequence is TGCGCCAGCAGCTTAAGGGCGGGGCTCGCGGGTAATGAGCAGTTCTTC. This gives the protein CASSLRAGLAGNEQFF.

The rearrangement joins TRBV12-5 to TRBJ2-1; unclear D gene. CDR1 LGHNT and CDR2 FRNRAP come from the germline V gene. V was cut by 2 bases and J by 7 bases, with 6 bases left in between. The CDR3 runs 12 residues. CDR3 DNA sequence: TGTGCTAGTGGTTTGTCTTGGAATGAGCAGTTCTTC. Translation gives CASGLSWNEQFF.